Following are 16 T cell receptor beta chains from one sample sequenced in a study of blood T cells in healthy people across ages. PCR was performed a second time for roughly 7 to 12 cycles using a sample-barcoded 5' primer and a J-beta primer mix. Via MiXCR, TCRdb re-called the 5' RACE reads, giving one row per CDR3 protein. The table shows roughly 680,000 distinct CDR3 sequences, with approximately 52% occurring only once. What was sequenced was blood. These receptors were collected from a woman of 80 years or more in good health.

The J gene is TRBJ1-6, the V gene TRBV6-5; 7 bases fit TRBD1. Germline CDR1 and CDR2: MNHEY and SVGAGI. This CDR3 contains 12 residues. The J segment lost 9 bases and the V segment lost 6 bases, leaving 2 bases of the junction unmatched. CDR3 protein: CASSYRGSPLHF. The CDR3 nucleotides are TGTGCCAGCAGCTACAGGGGTTCACCCCTCCACTTT.

V usage is TRBV5-1 and J usage is TRBJ2-1; D not certain. Trimming took 2 bases from V and 7 from J, leaving 19 bases between them. This CDR3 is 16 amino acids long. Germline CDR1 reads SGHRS; CDR2 reads YFSETQ. The CDR3 DNA reads TGCGCCAGCAGCTTCGGCTCCGGAACGGCTCTGAATGAGCAGTTCTTC. It is translated as CASSFGSGTALNEQFF.

The chain combines TRBV24-1 with TRBJ2-7; D is unresolved. Germline CDR1 is KGHDR and CDR2 is SFDVKD. V was pared by 3 bases and J by 4 bases, with 18 bases between. The CDR3 has 16 amino acids. The CDR3 bases are TGTGCCACCAGTGATAAAAAAAGCCCAGGCCGATACGAGCAGTACTTC. The encoded protein is CATSDKKSPGRYEQYF.

Regarding this clonotype: Sequence at one end of the junction differs from germline and may be a read error. The J gene is TRBJ2-1, the V gene TRBV4-3; TRBD1 matches at 7 bases. The germline V gene encodes CDR1 LGHNA and CDR2 YSLEER. The CDR3 has 16 amino acids. The chain's CDR3 is CASGQETGFTSYEQFF. For the CDR3, the DNA is TGCGCCAGCGGCCAGGAGACAGGGTTTACGTCCTACGAGCAGTTCTTC.

V usage is TRBV7-6 and J usage is TRBJ2-7; 9 nucleotides agree with TRBD2. The better agreement between TRBJ2-5 and the DNA end casts doubt on the J call. Germline values: CDR1 SGHVS, CDR2 FNYEAQ. The length of the CDR3 is 15 residues. The CDR3 DNA reads as TGTGCCAGCAGCCCTGCTAGCGGGGTGGGTGAGACCCAGTACTTC. This gives the protein CASSPASGVGETQYF.

This clonotype was seen a handful of times. The chain uses TRBV7-2 and TRBJ2-3; 9 bases are shared with TRBD2. Germline V gene lookup returns CDR1 SGHTA and CDR2 FQGNSA. With V trimmed by 3 bases and J by 4 bases, 2 bases remained unmatched. CDR3 length: 14 amino acids. The DNA of the CDR3 is TGTGCCAGCAGCTTCGCGGGAGGGCCAGATACGCAGTATTTT. Protein sequence: CASSFAGGPDTQYF.

The chain joins TRBV11-1 to TRBJ2-1; 9 nucleotides align to TRBD1. The CDR3 runs to 18 residues. Trimming took 4 bases from V and 8 from J; bases not matched to a gene: 18. Germline CDR1 is SGHAT and CDR2 is FQDESV (reference sequence). The CDR3 sequence: CASSSGGTGRRSWDEQFF. Written as DNA, the CDR3 is TGTGCCAGCAGCTCTGGAGGGACAGGGCGTCGTAGTTGGGATGAGCAGTTCTTC. The full variable domain, rest sourced from reference TRBV11-1 and TRBJ2-1, is EAEVAQSPRYKITEKSQAVAFWCDPISGHATLYWYRQILGQGPELLVQFQDESVVDDSQLPKDRFSAERLKGVDSTLKIQPAELGDSAMYLCASSSGGTGRRSWDEQFFGPGTRLTVL.

The rearrangement links TRBV6-6 to TRBJ2-3; TRBD2 matches at 8 bases. CDR3 length equals 16 residues. Trimming removed 4 bases from V and 9 bases from J; junction bases left unmatched: 15. Germline CDR1 is MNHNY and CDR2 is SVGAGI (reference sequence). This CDR3 reads CASSSRTSGGLETQYF. CDR3 sequence (DNA): TGTGCCAGCAGTTCCAGGACGAGCGGGGGACTGGAGACGCAGTATTTT.

The chain employs TRBV27 and TRBJ1-2, with 8 nucleotides matching TRBD1. From germline, CDR1 is MNHEY and CDR2 SMNVEV (reference sequence). The CDR3 spans 13 residues. Losses at the gene ends were 6 bases for V and 7 bases for J; bases not matched to a gene: 7. CDR3 sequence reads: CASRGNRGVGYTF. The CDR3 coding sequence is TGTGCCAGCAGAGGGAACAGGGGGGTTGGCTACACCTTC.

The V and J genes are TRBV4-3 and TRBJ2-4; 9 bases line up with TRBD2. The tail of the sequence fits TRBJ2-7 better, so the J call may be wrong. CDR3 size: 15 residues. CDR1 and CDR2 (germline): LGHNA, YSLEER. The CDR3 nucleotides are TGCGCCAGCAGCCCCGATAGCGGGGGTCCCTACGAGCAGTACTTC. Its translation: CASSPDSGGPYEQYF.

The chain recombines TRBV29-1 with TRBJ2-7; 11 bases line up with TRBD2. The end of the DNA is better explained by TRBJ2-5, so the J call may be wrong. Germline assignment: CDR1 SQVTM and CDR2 ANQGSEA. The CDR3 totals 14 residues. CDR3 nucleotide sequence: TGCAGCGTTGAACCTAGCGGGAGGTTGGAGACCCAGTACTTC. Its translation is CSVEPSGRLETQYF.

CDR3 sequence (DNA): TGCAGTGCGCCCAGGGGGGATGCTGGCTACACCTTC. Residues: CSAPRGDAGYTF. J is TRBJ1-2 and V is TRBV20-1, with TRBD1 identical over 7 bases. This CDR3 is 12 amino acids long. Trimming cost V 6 bases and J 7 bases; bases outside gene matches: 8. The V gene's germline CDR1 is DFQATT and CDR2 SNEGSKA (reference sequence).

This clonotype was recorded at least ten times. The DNA of the CDR3 is TGTGCCAGCAGCCCCTCGATATTTGCGGGGGGGCTAGATACGCAGTATTTT. It codes for CASSPSIFAGGLDTQYF. The chain combines TRBV4-2 with TRBJ2-3; TRBD2 aligns across 9 bases. CDR3 length: 17 amino acids. Germline V lookup: CDR1 LGHNA, CDR2 YNFKEQ. With 4 bases clipped from V and 5 bases from J, the junction kept 13 bases outside the gene matches.

As concerns this clonotype: One junction end does not reproduce the germline sequence, and a read error may be involved. J is TRBJ2-2 and V is TRBV6-6, with 8 bases lining up with TRBD1. There are 16 residues in the CDR3. Germline-derived CDR1 and CDR2 are MNHNY and SVGAGI (reference sequence). The CDR3 sequence is CASRTLRTGNTGKLFF. Here the CDR3 DNA reads TGTGCCAGCAGGACACTCCGGACAGGGAACACCGGGAAGCTGTTTTTT.

About this clonotype: A single base separates this from a much larger clone, so it may be a read error. The gene calls are TRBV5-1 and TRBJ2-7; TRBD2 aligns across 13 bases. Germline V CDR1 and CDR2: SGHRS, YFSETQ. The CDR3 sequence is 16 residues long. V dropped 1 base and J dropped 7; count of bases not matched to a gene: 8. The CDR3 region is CASSLRTSGGYNEQYF. The CDR3, as DNA: TGCGCCAGCAGCTTGAGGACTAGCGGGGGATACAATGAGCAGTACTTC.

A note on this clonotype: Possible read error: a much larger clone is one base away. Given the absence of the conserved phenylalanine or tryptophan at the CDR3 end, a read error is likely. This chain links TRBV20-1 with TRBJ2-1, with D unclear. The V end lost 6 bases, the J end lost 4 bases, and 7 bases lay between the germline ends. CDR3 length: 11 residues. Germline lookup yields CDR1 DFQATT and CDR2 SNEGSKA (reference sequence). The CDR3 is CSAPRYNEQFS. The CDR3 DNA sequence: TGCAGTGCCCCCCGATACAATGAGCAGTTCTCC.